This T cell receptor beta chain derives from a study of T-cell reconstitution after alpha-beta-depleted transplantation in children. The study's findings and limits: Once a year had passed after transplant, T-cell counts and diversity came mostly from newly produced T cells. At day 60, the high TCRbeta diversity found in some patients originated from recipient T cells and thymic progenitors that had survived. Approximately two months post-transplant, alpha-beta T cells reportedly originated from several hundred expanded graft clones.

In this sample, this clonotype turned up a few times. No antigen is known for it. Unique molecular identifiers were incorporated into the prepared TCRbeta library. One entry per CDR3 protein, called by TCRdb with MiXCR from the PCR reads. The repertoire holds 250,000 to 400,000 distinct CDR3 sequences, with roughly 25% as singletons. The specimen was PBMCs, mostly from graft donor cells, collected 180 days after TCRalphabeta/CD19-depleted stem cell transplant. This sequence was found in a male patient aged 10 to 17 who had a stem cell transplant for acute lymphoblastic leukemia, so the T cells may come from the graft donor.

The CDR3 sequence: CASRRGGGNEQFF. CDR3 bases: TGTGCCAGCAGACGGGGGGGAGGCAATGAGCAGTTCTTC. The V call is TRBV7-9, the J call TRBJ2-1, with TRBD2 identical over 8 bases. Germline lookup yields CDR1 SEHNR and CDR2 FQNEAQ (reference sequence). The CDR3 sequence is 13 residues long. J was trimmed by 6 bases and V by 6 bases; bases with no gene match: 4.